This record covers a single T cell receptor (beta chain). The antigen is unknown. Profiled with immunoSEQ multiplex PCR; TCRdb holds only in-frame clones, not every one. The sample holds about 64,000 clones, roughly 83% seen once. As to time point: week 11, during vaccination. Alongside topical imiquimod, each dose of vaccine comprised 300 ug of mutant IDH1 20-mer peptide. This sample was included in a study of a mutant IDH1 vaccine in newly diagnosed glioma. Looking at the study overall: Before enrollment, the patients had been treated with radiotherapy alone, temozolomide alone, or both together. Most of them had received both.

The germline gives CDR1 LNHDA, CDR2 SQIVND (reference sequence). V dropped 5 bases and J dropped 9 bases, with 14 bases sitting between them. The CDR3 has 14 amino acids. The sequence was obtained from a woman in her forties or fifties with glioma. V is TRBV19 and J is TRBJ2-6; D is possibly TRBD1 (6 bases). The material was PBMCs, obtained from a glioma patient whose treatment included an IDH1 peptide vaccine. CDR3 loop: CASSPRTEVNVLTF. In DNA, the CDR3 is TGTGCCAGTAGTCCAAGGACAGAGGTCAACGTCCTGACTTTC.